This TCR beta chain was sequenced in a study of blood T cell repertoires in COVID-19. As for the study in general: PBMCs, B-cell-depleted T cells, or T cells provided the cDNA or gDNA that made up the material.

The table came from immunoSEQ multiplex PCR; TCRdb's copy has only in-frame clones and leaves some out. Seen here are about 90,000 clones, around 92% observed once, and the top ten hold under 7.5%. This TCR was sampled from a woman aged 60-70 years with active COVID-19. Source material: peripheral blood.

CDR3 residues: CASSSQAAQGIYEQYF. CDR3 DNA sequence: TGCGCCAGCAGCTCCCAAGCGGCACAGGGAATTTACGAGCAGTACTTC. V gene TRBV4-3 combines with J gene TRBJ2-7, with D perhaps matching TRBD1 (6 bases). V gave up 5 bases and J gave up 4 bases, with 21 bases separating them. There are 16 residues in the CDR3. Germline V gene data show CDR1 as LGHNA and CDR2 as YSLEER.